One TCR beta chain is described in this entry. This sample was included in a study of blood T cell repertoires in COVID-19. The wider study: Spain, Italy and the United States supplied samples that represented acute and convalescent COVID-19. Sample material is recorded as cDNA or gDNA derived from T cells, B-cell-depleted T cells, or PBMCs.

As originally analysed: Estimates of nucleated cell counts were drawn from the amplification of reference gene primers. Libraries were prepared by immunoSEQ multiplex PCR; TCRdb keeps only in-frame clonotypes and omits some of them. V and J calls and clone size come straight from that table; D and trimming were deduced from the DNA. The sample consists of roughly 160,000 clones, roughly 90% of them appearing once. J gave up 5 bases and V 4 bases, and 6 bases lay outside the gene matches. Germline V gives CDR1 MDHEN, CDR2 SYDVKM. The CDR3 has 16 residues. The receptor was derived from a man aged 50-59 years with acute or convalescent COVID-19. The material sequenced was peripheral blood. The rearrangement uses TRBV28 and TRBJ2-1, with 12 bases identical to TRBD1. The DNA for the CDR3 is TGTGCCAGCAGTTCCTGGGACAGGGGGCCAAACAATGAGCAGTTCTTC. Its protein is CASSSWDRGPNNEQFF.